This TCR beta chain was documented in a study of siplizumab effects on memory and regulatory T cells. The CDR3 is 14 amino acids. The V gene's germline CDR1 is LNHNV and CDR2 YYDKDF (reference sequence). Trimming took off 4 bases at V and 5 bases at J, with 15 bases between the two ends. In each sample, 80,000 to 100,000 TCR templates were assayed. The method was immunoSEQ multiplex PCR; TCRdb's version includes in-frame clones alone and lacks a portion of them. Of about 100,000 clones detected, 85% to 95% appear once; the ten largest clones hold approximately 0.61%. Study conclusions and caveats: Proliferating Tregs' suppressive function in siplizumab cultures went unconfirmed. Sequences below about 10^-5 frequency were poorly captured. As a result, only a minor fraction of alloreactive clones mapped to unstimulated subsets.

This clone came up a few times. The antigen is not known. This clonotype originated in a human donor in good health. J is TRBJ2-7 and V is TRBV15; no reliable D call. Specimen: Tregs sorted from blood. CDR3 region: CATSKEVKVDEQYF. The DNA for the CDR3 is TGTGCCACCAGCAAAGAGGTAAAAGTTGACGAGCAGTACTTC.